These 2 T cell receptor beta chains share one sample of origin, sequenced in a study of regulatory T cells in long-lasting Graves disease (dated by TCRdb to the early 2020s). The meaning of the sample's time point label: newly diagnosed GD, antithyroid drugs for less than 3 months. For both TCR sequencing and RNA sequencing, RNA was extracted from PBMCs in TRIzol. The method was multiplex PCR. Sequenced using an Illumina HiSeq 4000. iRepertoire HTBI primers and Arm-PCR amplification of CDR3 regions were used to construct TCR beta libraries. The public reads were reprocessed in TCRdb via fastp at Q25 and MiXCR, keeping in-frame beta chains. Each record represents a unique CDR3 protein, reported with the most common genes and DNA among its rows. This sample comprises around 330,000 distinct CDR3 sequences, more than 15% of them detected only once. The ten largest clones take up more than 35% of the sample.

The source was peripheral blood mononuclear cells (PBMCs), collected at new diagnosis, from a patient treated with antithyroid drugs. Receptors were obtained from a female donor with Graves disease.

At least ten counts were recorded for this clonotype. V is TRBV20-1 and J is TRBJ2-7; 8 bases fit TRBD1. This CDR3 is built from 14 residues. Germline V gene lookup returns CDR1 DFQATT and CDR2 SNEGSKA (reference sequence). V dropped 5 bases and J dropped 4; count of bases not matched to a gene: 10. CDR3 coding DNA: TGCAGTGCTCTTTCCGGGACAGGCGCGTACGAGCAGTACTTC. This gives the protein CSALSGTGAYEQYF.

V gene TRBV6-1 combines with J gene TRBJ1-1, with TRBD1 identical over 7 bases. The junction had 7 bases not matched to a gene; V was cut back by 6 bases and J by 0 bases. CDR1 and CDR2 (germline): MNHNS, SASEGT. The CDR3 is made up of 15 amino acids. Written as DNA, the CDR3 is TGTGCCAGCAGCCGAGACAGGGCCATGAACACTGAAGCTTTCTTT. It is translated as CASSRDRAMNTEAFF.